Described below is a single TCR beta chain sequence and its context. The antigen remains unidentified. The source of the sample is a study of T cell repertoires in cytomegalovirus infection. TCRdb re-called the reads with MiXCR, one entry per CDR3 protein. The sample comprises approximately 730,000 distinct CDR3 sequences, roughly 29% of which are singletons, and around 13% rests with the top ten. V was pared by 4 bases and J by 9 bases, with 19 bases between. The CDR3 length is 16 residues. Germline CDR1 and CDR2: SGHTA and FQGNSA. The chain combines TRBV7-2 with TRBJ1-6; weak D call: TRBD1 (6 bases). The sample here was cultured CD8+ T cells from PBMCs, taken from culture after CMV antigen stimulation. The origin of this receptor is a human donor in good health (CMV status not recorded). Some clones in this sample may be carry-over from other donors' samples. The DNA for the CDR3 is TGTGCCAGCAGCTACTTACCTCCGGGACAAAGTTCACCCCTCCACTTT. It codes for CASSYLPPGQSSPLHF.